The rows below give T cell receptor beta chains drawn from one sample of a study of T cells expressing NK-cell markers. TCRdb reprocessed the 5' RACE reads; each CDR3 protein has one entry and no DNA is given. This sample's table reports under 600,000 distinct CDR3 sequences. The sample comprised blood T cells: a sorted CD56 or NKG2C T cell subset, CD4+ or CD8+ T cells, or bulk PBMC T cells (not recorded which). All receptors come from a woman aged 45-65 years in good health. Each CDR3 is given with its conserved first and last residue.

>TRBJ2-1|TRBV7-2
CASSLLGTSTDNEQFF
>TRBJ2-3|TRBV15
CATSRDKLAGATDTQYF
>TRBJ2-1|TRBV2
CASSEERGLGGGEQFF
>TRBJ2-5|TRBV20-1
CSARTSGRQETQYF
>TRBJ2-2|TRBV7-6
CASGLGLENTGELFF
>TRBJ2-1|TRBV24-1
CATGGFGYNEQFF
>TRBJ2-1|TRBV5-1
CASSSAGLAGYEQFF
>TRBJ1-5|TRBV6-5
CASSPQGAPNQPQHF
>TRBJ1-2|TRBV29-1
CSVETGDYGYTF
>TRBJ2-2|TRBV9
CASNQGPTGELFF
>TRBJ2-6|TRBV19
CASSLDRIRPGANVLTF
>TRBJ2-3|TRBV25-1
CASSEYGLAATDTQYF
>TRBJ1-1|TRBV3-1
CASSQDSSRQGGFF
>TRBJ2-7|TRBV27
CASSSARTSGSYEQYF
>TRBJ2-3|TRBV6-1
CASSDIGSSTDTQYF
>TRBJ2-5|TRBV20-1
CSARKGLAGPQTQYF
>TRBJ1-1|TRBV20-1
CSASRGAKGRSTEAFF
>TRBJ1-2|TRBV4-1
CASSQPTAGQLNYGYTF
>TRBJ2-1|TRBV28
CASTQGGGFGEQFF
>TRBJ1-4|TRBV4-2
CASSQTNEKLFF
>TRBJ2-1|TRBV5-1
CASSKGLAGNNEQFF
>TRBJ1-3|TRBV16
CASSQSGQGFGNTIYF
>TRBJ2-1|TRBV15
CATSREGPLGPEQFF
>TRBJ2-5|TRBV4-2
CASSQESLSGETQYF
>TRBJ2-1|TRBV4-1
CASRPWFLAGGSYNEQFF
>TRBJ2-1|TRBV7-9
CASSFGTSGSLDEQFF
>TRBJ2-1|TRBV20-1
CSAELAVLGEQFF
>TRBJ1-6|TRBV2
CASSLRDSNSPLHF
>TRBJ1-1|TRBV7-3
CASSPTGAGTEAFF
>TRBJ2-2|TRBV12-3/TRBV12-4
CASSLMGQTNTGELFF
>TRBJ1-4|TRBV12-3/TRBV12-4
CASNQVTGSSRGEKLFF
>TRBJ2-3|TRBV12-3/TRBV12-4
CASNPGGASTDTQYF
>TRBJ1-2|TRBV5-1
CASSMDSRGSYGYTF
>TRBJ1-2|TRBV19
CASSMSRSYGYTF
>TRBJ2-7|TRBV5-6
CASSLEGGGYHEQYF
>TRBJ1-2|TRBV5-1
CASSLAGGWYGYTF
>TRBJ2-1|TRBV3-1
CASSQPLGLAKNEQFF
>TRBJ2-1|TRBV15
CATSREGTTHNEQFF
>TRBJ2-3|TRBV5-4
CATQASSSLPPDTQYF
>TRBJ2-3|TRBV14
CASSQSASGRADTQYF
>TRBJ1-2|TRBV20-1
CSAHGPLRSGYTF
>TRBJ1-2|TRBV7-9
CASSLDPEFNYGYTF
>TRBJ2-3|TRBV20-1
CSAYSGTSGRDTQYF
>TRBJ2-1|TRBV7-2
CASSWGTSGRAAEQFF
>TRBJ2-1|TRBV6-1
CASSELGGLRAGSYNEQFF
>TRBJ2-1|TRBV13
CASSLGTDWGYNEQFF